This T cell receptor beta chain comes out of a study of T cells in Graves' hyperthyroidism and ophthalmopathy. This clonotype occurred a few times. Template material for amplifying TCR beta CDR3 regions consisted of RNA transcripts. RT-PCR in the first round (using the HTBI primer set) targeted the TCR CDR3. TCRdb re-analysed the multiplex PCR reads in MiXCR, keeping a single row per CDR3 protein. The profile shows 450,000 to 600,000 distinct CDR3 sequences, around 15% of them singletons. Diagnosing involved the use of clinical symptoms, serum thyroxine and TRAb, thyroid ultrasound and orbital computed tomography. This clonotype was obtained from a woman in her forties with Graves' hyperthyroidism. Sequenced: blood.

This CDR3 is CASSIRTGNYGYTF. CDR3 in DNA: TGTGCCAGTAGTATACGGACAGGGAACTATGGCTACACCTTC. The chain couples TRBV19 to TRBJ1-2; 8 bases match TRBD1. CDR3 length equals 14 residues. Germline CDR1 LNHDA, CDR2 SQIVND (reference sequence). J gave up 2 bases and V 2 bases, and 1 base lay outside the gene matches.